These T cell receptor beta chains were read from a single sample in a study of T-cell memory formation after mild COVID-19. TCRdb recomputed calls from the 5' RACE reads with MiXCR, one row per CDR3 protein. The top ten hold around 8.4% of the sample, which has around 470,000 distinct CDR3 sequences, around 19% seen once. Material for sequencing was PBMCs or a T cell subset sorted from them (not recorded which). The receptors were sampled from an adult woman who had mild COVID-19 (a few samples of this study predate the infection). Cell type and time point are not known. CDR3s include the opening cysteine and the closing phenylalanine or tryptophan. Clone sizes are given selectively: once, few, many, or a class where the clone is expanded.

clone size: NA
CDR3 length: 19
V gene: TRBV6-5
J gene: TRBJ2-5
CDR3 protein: CASSPLFTYGTGSQETQYF

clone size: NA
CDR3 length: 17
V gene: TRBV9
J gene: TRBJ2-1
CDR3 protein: CASSVLAGGRGRGFMVF

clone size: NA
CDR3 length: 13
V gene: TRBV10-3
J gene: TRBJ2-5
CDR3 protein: CAISWDSQETQYF

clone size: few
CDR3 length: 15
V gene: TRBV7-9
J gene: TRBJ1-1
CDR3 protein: CASSSQGARFTEAFF

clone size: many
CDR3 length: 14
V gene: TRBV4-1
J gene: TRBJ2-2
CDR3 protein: CASSQRSRFGELFF

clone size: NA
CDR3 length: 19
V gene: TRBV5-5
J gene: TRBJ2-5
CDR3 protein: CASSSGTSGMMGWFRTQYF

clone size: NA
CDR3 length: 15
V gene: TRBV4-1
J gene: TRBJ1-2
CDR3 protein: CASSQPGEGIYGYTF

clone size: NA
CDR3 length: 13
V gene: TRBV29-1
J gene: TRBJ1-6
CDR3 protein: CSARADWNSPLHF

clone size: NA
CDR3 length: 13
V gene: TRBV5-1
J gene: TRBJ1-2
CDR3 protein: CASSPGRWYGYTF

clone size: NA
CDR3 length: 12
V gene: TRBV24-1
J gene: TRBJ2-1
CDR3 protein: CATSLTGDEQFF

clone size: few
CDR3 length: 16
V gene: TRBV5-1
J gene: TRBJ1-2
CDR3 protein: CASSGGDVKGTYGYTF

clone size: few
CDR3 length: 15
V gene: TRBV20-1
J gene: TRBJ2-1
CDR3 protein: CSASGETAWGNEQFF

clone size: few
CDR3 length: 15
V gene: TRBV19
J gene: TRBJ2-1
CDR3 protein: CASSIGGGPGSSRGF

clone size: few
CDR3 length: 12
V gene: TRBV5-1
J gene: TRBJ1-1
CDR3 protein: CASSLAGRRAFF

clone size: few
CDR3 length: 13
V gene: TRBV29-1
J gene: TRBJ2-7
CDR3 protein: CSVDEQGSYEQYF

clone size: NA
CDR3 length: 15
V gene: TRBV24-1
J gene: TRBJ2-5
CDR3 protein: CATSDPKRNQETQYF

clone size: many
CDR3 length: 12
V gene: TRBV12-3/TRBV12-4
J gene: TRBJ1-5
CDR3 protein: CASSSGGQPQHF

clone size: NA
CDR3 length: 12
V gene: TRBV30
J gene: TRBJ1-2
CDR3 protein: CAWSGDSYGYTF

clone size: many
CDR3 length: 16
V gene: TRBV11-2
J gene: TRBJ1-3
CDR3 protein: CASSARQGLTGNTIYF

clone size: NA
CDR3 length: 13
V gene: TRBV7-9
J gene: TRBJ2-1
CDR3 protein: CASSLKDDDEQFF

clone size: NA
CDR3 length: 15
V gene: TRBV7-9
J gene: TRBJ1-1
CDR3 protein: CASTPGAGLNTEAFF

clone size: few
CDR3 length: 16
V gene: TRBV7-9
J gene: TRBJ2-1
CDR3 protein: CASSLVSGQGGHEQFF

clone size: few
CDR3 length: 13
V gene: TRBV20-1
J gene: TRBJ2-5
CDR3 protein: CSARKRGQETQYF

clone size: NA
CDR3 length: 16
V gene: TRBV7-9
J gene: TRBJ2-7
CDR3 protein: CASSPDPHERSYEQYF

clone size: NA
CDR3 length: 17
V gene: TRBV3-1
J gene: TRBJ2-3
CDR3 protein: CASSQDPPGGGADTQYF

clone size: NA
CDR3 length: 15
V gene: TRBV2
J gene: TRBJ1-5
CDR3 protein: CASSEWSTANQPQHF

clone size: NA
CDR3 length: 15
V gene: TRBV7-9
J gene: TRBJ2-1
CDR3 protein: CASSLEFGESNEQFF

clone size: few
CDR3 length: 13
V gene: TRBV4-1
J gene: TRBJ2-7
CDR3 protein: CASSQAGPSEQYF

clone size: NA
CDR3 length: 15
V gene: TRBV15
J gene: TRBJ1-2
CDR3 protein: CATSPGRPHDYGYTF